Listed here is a single TCR beta chain. The antigen remains unidentified. Only in-frame clones appear in the TCRdb table, and some are missing; sequencing was by immunoSEQ multiplex PCR. The sample records 130,000 to 150,000 clones, around 89% being singletons. The time point: baseline pretreatment blood. The treatment here: 15 Gy SBRT to primary tumor, nephrectomy 4 weeks later. The record originates from a study of radiation and T cells in renal cell carcinoma. Study-wide points: Top tumor clonotypes rose in blood 2 weeks post-radiation, then contracted.

Sequenced here: blood, sampled from a patient whose treatment included radiotherapy and nephrectomy. The TCR sequence derives from a woman aged 70-85 years with renal cell carcinoma.

CDR3 loop: CASSKGGANEKLFF. DNA of the CDR3: TGTGCCAGCAGCAAAGGGGGCGCGAATGAAAAACTGTTTTTT. The J gene is TRBJ1-4, the V gene TRBV5-4; the match to TRBD1 covers 7 bases. CDR1 is SGHNT and CDR2 is YYREEE in the germline V gene (reference sequence). The CDR3 consists of 14 residues. Trimming at V came to 4 bases and at J to 5 bases, leaving 5 bases not matched to a gene.